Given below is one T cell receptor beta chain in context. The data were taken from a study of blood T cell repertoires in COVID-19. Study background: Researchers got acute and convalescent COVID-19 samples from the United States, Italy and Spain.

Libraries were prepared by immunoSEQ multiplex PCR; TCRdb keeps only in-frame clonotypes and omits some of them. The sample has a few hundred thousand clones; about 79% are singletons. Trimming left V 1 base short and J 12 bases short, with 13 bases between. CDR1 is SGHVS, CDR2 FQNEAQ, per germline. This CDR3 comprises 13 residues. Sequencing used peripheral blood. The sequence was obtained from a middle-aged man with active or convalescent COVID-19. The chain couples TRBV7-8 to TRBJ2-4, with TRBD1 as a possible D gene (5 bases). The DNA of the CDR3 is TGTGCCAGCAGCTTAGATTTGTCCCAGGGTCAGTACTTC. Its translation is CASSLDLSQGQYF.